Following are 2 T cell receptor beta chains from one sample sequenced in a study of blood T cell repertoires in COVID-19 (dated by TCRdb to between 2020 and 2021). The library was prepared using the immunoSEQ multiplex PCR assay. TCRdb provides this immuneACCESS table in a form limited to in-frame rearrangements. Some clones are lacking; in checked studies, under half of them reflect an unresolved V gene, and why the rest are absent is not known. In all, the sample holds some 150,000 clones, and approximately 85% of those were seen once. The top ten clonotypes cover approximately 0.63% of the sample. Sequencing used peripheral blood. The receptor set was obtained from a man in his sixties with COVID-19, enrolled during active disease.

The V and J genes are TRBV5-1 and TRBJ2-7, with TRBD1 identical over 8 bases. The length of the CDR3 is 15 residues. CDR1 and CDR2 (germline): SGHRS, YFSETQ. V gave up 4 bases and J gave up 0 bases; unmatched junction bases: 6. CDR3 nucleotides: TGCGCCAGCAGCAACCGGGACAGGACCTCCTACGAGCAGTACTTC. Amino acid sequence: CASSNRDRTSYEQYF.

The CDR3 spells CASSQDVRTGGPEAFF. In nucleotides, the CDR3 is TGCGCCAGCAGCCAAGATGTTAGGACAGGGGGTCCTGAAGCTTTCTTT. V usage is TRBV4-3 and J usage is TRBJ1-1; TRBD1 aligns across 10 bases. Looked up from germline, CDR1 is LGHNA and CDR2 is YSLEER. J was trimmed by 6 bases and V by 0 bases; bases with no gene match: 7. The CDR3 loop spans 16 amino acids.